Many counts were recorded for the clone carrying this TCR beta chain. What it binds is unknown. The data were obtained in a study of read filtering for tumor transcriptome and immune sequencing. This library used roughly 400 ng RNA and molecular barcoded adaptors spanning alpha/delta and beta/gamma chains. TCRdb used MiXCR to reprocess the reads, holding one entry per CDR3 protein. The sample has more than 100,000 distinct CDR3 sequences, 13% seen once. Germline V gene data show CDR1 as SQVTM and CDR2 as ANQGSEA. Trimming shortened V by 4 bases and J by 3 bases, and 8 bases separated the two germline ends. This CDR3 has 12 residues. Findings and caveats of the study: Dropping single-read clonotypes raised IR-seq and RNA-seq shared-clonotype correlation.

Sequencing was done on a sample of a population of CD138-negative cells sorted from bone marrow. This sequence originates from a donor over 35 with multiple myeloma. V usage is TRBV29-1 and J usage is TRBJ2-3, with a tentative D call TRBD2 (6 bases). The DNA for the CDR3 is TGCAGCGTTGGGCGGGAAACAGATACGCAGTATTTT. This codes for CSVGRETDTQYF.